This entry lists 10 T cell receptor beta chains sequenced from one sample in a study of blood T cells in healthy people across ages. A J-beta primer mix and a sample-barcoded 5' primer were used in a second PCR of roughly 7 to 12 cycles. MiXCR was run by TCRdb on the 5' RACE reads, yielding one entry per CDR3 protein. Found here are roughly 1,700,000 distinct CDR3 sequences, roughly 28% of them singletons; the top ten hold about 8%. Sequenced input: blood. The receptor set was obtained from a woman aged 25 to 39 in good health.

V and J are TRBV27 and TRBJ1-5, with D possibly matching TRBD1 (6 bases). Germline CDR1 reads MNHEY; CDR2 reads SMNVEV (reference sequence). V lost 6 bases to trimming and J lost 8 bases, with 23 bases between them. This CDR3 comprises 16 residues. The chain's CDR3 is CASSPKRGGQSKPQHF. CDR3 bases: TGTGCCAGCAGCCCAAAGCGAGGGGGACAATCAAAGCCCCAGCATTTT.

This clonotype was recorded many times. The rearrangement uses TRBV7-9 and TRBJ1-2, with 7 positions matching TRBD1. The CDR3 spans 11 residues. The germline V gene has CDR1 SEHNR and CDR2 FQNEAQ (reference sequence). V lost 5 bases, J lost 8 bases, and 2 bases stayed unmatched. CDR3 sequence: CASSTGDGYTF. CDR3 in DNA: TGTGCCAGCAGCACAGGGGACGGCTACACCTTC.

The chain joins TRBV24-1 to TRBJ2-5, with 9 positions matching TRBD2. V lost 1 base and J lost 11; bases outside the gene matches: 10. The CDR3 extends over 15 amino acids. Germline-derived CDR1 and CDR2 are KGHDR and SFDVKD. The CDR3 region has the DNA TGTGCCACCAGTGATTTTGCTAGCGGGGCCAATGAGCAGTACTTC. It yields the protein CATSDFASGANEQYF.

V usage is TRBV12-3 or TRBV12-4 and J usage is TRBJ1-4; possible D gene TRBD1, 6 bases. V was trimmed by 7 bases and J by 8 bases, leaving 17 bases between them. CDR3 length: 14 amino acids. CDR3 DNA sequence: TGTGCCAGCACTTTGACAGGCGCCAGGGAAAAACTGTTTTTT. As protein: CASTLTGAREKLFF.

This clonotype was seen more than once but under ten times. J is TRBJ2-5 and V is TRBV7-6; D gene unclear. Germline V lookup: CDR1 SGHVS, CDR2 FNYEAQ. The CDR3 contains 15 residues. The V gene lost 1 base and the J gene lost 5 bases, with 14 bases spanning the gap. Here the CDR3 reads CASSLEGWRGETQYF. The CDR3 nucleotides are TGTGCCAGCAGCTTAGAAGGCTGGCGTGGGGAGACCCAGTACTTC.

This clonotype has a count of ten or more. This chain connects TRBV6-5 to TRBJ2-5; the D gene is possibly TRBD1 (6 bases). V lost 0 bases to trimming and J lost 5 bases, with 10 bases between them. Germline assignment: CDR1 MNHEY and CDR2 SVGAGI. The CDR3 loop spans 14 amino acids. The CDR3 DNA is TGTGCCAGCAGTTACTCTGGGGGCAGGGAGACCCAGTACTTC. Translation gives CASSYSGGRETQYF.

This chain connects TRBV9 to TRBJ2-5; D is possibly TRBD1 or TRBD2 (6 bases each). The CDR3 loop spans 14 amino acids. The ends were cut back, 0 bases at V and 11 bases at J, with 17 bases in the middle. Germline V lookup: CDR1 SGDLS, CDR2 YYNGEE. The CDR3 DNA reads TGTGCCAGCAGCGTAGATCCGGGGGCGAGGGAGCAGTACTTC. It translates to CASSVDPGAREQYF. Full variable domain (outside the CDR3, taken from reference TRBV9 and TRBJ2-5): DSGVTQTPKHLITATGQRVTLRCSPRSGDLSVYWYQQSLDQGLQFLIQYYNGEERAKGNILERFSAQQFPDLHSELNLSSLELGDSALYFCASSVDPGAREQYFGPGTRLLVL.

The CDR3 protein is CASSRRDRWEQYF. The CDR3 DNA reads as TGTGCCAGCAGCAGAAGGGACCGCTGGGAGCAGTACTTC. The genes are TRBV6-5 and TRBJ2-7, with D tentatively TRBD1 or TRBD2 (5 bases each). Trimming stripped 6 bases from V and 7 bases from J, with 16 bases between. The CDR3 runs 13 residues. Germline V gene sequence: CDR1 MNHEY, CDR2 SVGAGI.

Only a few counts were recorded for this clonotype. This chain connects TRBV5-1 to TRBJ2-1, with D possibly being TRBD2 (6 bases). Deletions cut 0 bases from V and 2 bases from J, with 12 bases between. This CDR3 has 16 amino acids. CDR1 and CDR2 from the germline V gene are SGHRS and YFSETQ. In DNA form, the CDR3 reads TGCGCCAGCAGCTTGGTGGTGGGGGGTACCTACAATGAGCAGTTCTTC. Translating gives CASSLVVGGTYNEQFF.

Only a few counts were recorded for this clonotype. This sequence may be a read error, since a much larger clone differs from it by one base. The chain is built from TRBV9 and TRBJ2-1; 10 nucleotides line up with TRBD2. The J call is doubtful: the DNA matches TRBJ2-7 better. This CDR3 region has 15 residues. The germline V gene encodes CDR1 SGDLS and CDR2 YYNGEE. The CDR3 sequence: CASSANSGGYNEQYF. CDR3 DNA sequence: TGTGCCAGCAGCGCCAATAGCGGGGGGTACAATGAGCAGTACTTC.